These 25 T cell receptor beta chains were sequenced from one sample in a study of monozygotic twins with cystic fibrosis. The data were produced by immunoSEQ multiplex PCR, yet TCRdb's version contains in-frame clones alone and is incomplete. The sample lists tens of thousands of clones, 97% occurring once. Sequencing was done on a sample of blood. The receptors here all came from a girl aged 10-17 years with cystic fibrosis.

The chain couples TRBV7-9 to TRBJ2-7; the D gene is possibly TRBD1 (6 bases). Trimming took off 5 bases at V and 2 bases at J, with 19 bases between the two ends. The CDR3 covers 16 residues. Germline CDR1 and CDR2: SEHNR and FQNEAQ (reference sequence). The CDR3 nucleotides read TGTGCCAGCAGCCCGATCGGACTGGGGGACACCTACGAGCAGTACTTC. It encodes CASSPIGLGDTYEQYF.

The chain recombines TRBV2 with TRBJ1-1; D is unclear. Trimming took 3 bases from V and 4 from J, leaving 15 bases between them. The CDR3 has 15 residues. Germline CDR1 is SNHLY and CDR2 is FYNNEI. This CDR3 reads CASSDPGAWGTEAFF. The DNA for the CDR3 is TGTGCCAGCAGTGATCCAGGCGCTTGGGGCACTGAAGCTTTCTTT.

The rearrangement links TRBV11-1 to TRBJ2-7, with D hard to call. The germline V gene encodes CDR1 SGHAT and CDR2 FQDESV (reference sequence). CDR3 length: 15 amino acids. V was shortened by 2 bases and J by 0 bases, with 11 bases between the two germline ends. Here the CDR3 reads CASSLMQASSYEQYF. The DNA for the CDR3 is TGTGCCAGCAGCTTAATGCAGGCTAGCTCCTACGAGCAGTACTTC.

The CDR3 coding sequence is TGTGCCAGTAGTATTGAAGGGGGCCTTGAGCAGTTCTTC. Its translation is CASSIEGGLEQFF. The rearrangement links TRBV19 to TRBJ2-1, with 7 bases matching TRBD1. Germline V gene data show CDR1 as LNHDA and CDR2 as SQIVND (reference sequence). Trimming removed 3 bases from V and 9 bases from J; junction bases left unmatched: 5. This CDR3 region has 13 residues. Variable domain in full (rest from reference TRBV19 and TRBJ2-1): DGGITQSPKYLFRKEGQNVTLSCEQNLNHDAMYWYRQDPGQGLRLIYYSQIVNDFQKGDIAEGYSVSREKKESFPLTVTSAQKNPTAFYLCASSIEGGLEQFFGPGTRLTVL.

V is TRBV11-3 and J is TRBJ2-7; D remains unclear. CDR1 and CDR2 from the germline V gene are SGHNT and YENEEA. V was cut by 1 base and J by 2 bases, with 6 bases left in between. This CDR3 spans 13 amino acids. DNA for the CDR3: TGTGCCAGCAGCTTAGGCAGAACCTACGAGCAGTACTTC. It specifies CASSLGRTYEQYF. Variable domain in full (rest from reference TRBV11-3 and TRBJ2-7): EAGVVQSPRYKIIEKKQPVAFWCNPISGHNTLYWYLQNLGQGPELLIRYENEEAVDDSQLPKDRFSAERLKGVDSTLKIQPAELGDSAVYLCASSLGRTYEQYFGPGTRLTVT.

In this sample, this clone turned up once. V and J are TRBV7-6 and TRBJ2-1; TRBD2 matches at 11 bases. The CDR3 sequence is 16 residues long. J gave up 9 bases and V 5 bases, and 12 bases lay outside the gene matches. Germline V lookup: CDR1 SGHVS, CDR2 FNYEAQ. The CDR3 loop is CASSPVHTSGRSEQFF. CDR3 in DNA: TGTGCCAGCAGCCCCGTCCATACTAGCGGGAGAAGTGAGCAGTTCTTC.

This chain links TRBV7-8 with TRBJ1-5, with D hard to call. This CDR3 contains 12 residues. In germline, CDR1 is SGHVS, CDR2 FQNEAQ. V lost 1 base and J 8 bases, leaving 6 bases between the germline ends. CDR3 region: CASSLGGEPQHF. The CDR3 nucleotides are TGTGCCAGCAGCTTAGGTGGGGAGCCCCAGCATTTT.

The CDR3 reads CASSQGAGGYTF. CDR3 in DNA: TGTGCCAGCTCCCAGGGGGCGGGCGGCTACACCTTC. This rearrangement joins TRBV6-5 to TRBJ1-2; 8 bases agree with TRBD1. This CDR3 has 12 residues. The germline gives CDR1 MNHEY, CDR2 SVGAGI. The trim removed 8 bases at V and 8 bases at J, leaving 7 bases unmatched.

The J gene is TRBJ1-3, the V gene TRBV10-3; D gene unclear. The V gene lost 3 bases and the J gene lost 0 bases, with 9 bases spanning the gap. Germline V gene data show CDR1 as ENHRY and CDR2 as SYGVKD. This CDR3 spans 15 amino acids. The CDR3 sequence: CAISDRLPSGNTIYF. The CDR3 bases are TGTGCCATCAGTGACCGCCTCCCCTCTGGAAACACCATATATTTT.

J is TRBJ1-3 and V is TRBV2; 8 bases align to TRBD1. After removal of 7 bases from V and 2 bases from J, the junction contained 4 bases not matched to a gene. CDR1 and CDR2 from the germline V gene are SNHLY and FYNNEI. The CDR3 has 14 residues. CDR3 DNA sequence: TGTGCCAGCAAGGGGGGACAGGCTGGAAACACCATATATTTT. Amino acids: CASKGGQAGNTIYF.

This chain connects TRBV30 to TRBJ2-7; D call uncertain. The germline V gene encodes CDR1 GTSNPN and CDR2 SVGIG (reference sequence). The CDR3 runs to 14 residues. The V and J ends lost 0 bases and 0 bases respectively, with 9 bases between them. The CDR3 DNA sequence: TGTGCCTGGAGTGTTTTCACAAGCTCCTACGAGCAGTACTTC. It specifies CAWSVFTSSYEQYF.

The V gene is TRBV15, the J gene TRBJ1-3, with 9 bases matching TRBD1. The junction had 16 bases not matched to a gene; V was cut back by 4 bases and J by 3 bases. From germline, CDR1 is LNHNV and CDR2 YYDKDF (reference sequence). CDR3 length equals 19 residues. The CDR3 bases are TGTGCCACCAGCAAGAGGAGGACAGGGGACCCCTTTAGTGGAAACACCATATATTTT. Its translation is CATSKRRTGDPFSGNTIYF.

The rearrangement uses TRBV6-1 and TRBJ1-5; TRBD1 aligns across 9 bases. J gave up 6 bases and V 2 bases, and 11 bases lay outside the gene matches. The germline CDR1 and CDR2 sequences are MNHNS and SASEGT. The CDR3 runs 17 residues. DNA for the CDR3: TGTGCCAGCAGTGAATTCCAAGACAGGGGGTTTGGTCAGCCCCAGCATTTT. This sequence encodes CASSEFQDRGFGQPQHF.

Here the CDR3 reads CASSLDGSGREGYEQFF. In DNA form, the CDR3 reads TGTGCCAGCAGCTTAGATGGTAGCGGGAGAGAGGGCTATGAGCAGTTCTTC. The chain has TRBV7-8 and TRBJ2-1, with 9 bases matching TRBD2. The CDR3 has 17 residues. V dropped 1 base and J dropped 8; count of bases not matched to a gene: 12. The germline CDR1 and CDR2 sequences are SGHVS and FQNEAQ.

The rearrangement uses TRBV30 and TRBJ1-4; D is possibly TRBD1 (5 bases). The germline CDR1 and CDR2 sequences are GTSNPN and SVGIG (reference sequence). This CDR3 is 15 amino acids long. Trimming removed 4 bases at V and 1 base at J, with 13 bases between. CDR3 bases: TGTGCCTGGACAGGGATTGACAGAACTAATGAAAAACTGTTTTTT. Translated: CAWTGIDRTNEKLFF.

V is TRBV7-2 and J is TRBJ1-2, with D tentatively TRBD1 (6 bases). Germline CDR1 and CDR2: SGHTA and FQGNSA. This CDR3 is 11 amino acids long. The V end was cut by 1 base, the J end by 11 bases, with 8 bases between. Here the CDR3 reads CASSLVQGYTF. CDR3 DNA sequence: TGTGCCAGCAGCTTAGTTCAGGGGTACACCTTC.

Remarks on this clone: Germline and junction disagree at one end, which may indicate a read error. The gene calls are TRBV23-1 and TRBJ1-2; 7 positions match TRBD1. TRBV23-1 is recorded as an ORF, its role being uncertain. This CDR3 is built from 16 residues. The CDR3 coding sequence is TGCGCCAGCTGCAAGGACAGGACCAACCCGGCGCGGGGCTATACCTTC. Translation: CASCKDRTNPARGYTF.

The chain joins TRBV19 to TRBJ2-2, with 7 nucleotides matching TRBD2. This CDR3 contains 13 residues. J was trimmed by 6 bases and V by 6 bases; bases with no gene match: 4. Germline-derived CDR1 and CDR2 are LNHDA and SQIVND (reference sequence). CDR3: CASREAGSGELFF. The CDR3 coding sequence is TGTGCCAGTAGGGAAGCGGGGTCCGGGGAGCTGTTTTTT.

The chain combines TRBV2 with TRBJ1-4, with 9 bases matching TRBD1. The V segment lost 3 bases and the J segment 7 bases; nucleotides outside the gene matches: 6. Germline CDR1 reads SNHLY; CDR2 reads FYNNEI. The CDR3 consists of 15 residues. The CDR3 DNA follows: TGTGCCAGCAGTGACCCGGGACAGGGTGGTGAAAAACTGTTTTTT. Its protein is CASSDPGQGGEKLFF.

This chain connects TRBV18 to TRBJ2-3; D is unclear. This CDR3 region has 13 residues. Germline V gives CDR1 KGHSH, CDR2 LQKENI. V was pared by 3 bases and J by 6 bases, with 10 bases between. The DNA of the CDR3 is TGTGCCAGCTCACCCAGAAGGGCGGATACGCAGTATTTT. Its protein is CASSPRRADTQYF. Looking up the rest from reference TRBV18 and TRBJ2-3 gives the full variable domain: NAGVMQNPRHLVRRRGQEARLRCSPMKGHSHVYWYRQLPEEGLKFMVYLQKENIIDESGMPKERFSAEFPKEGPSILRIQQVVRGDSAAYFCASSPRRADTQYFGPGTRLTVL.

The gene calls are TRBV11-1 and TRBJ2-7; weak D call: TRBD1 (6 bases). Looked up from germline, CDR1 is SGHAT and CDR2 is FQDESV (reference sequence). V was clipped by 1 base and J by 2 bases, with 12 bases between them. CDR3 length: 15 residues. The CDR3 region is CASSLDQGSTYEQYF. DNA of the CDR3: TGTGCCAGCAGCTTAGACCAGGGGAGCACCTACGAGCAGTACTTC.

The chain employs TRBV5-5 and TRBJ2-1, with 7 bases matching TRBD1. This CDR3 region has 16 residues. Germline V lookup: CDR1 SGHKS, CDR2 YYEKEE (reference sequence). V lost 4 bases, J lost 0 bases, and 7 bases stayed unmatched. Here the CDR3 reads CASSSRDRSSYNEQFF. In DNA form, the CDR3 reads TGTGCCAGCAGCAGTCGGGACAGAAGCTCCTACAATGAGCAGTTCTTC.

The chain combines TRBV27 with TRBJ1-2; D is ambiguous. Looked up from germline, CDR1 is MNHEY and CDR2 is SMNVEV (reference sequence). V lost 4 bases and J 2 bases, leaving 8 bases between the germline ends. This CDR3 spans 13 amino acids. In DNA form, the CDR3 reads TGTGCCAGCAGTTCGGTAGGGAACTATGGCTACACCTTC. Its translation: CASSSVGNYGYTF.

The CDR3 coding sequence is TGTGCCAGCAGCCCCCTCGGGCTAGCGGGATACAATGAGCAGTTCTTC. As protein: CASSPLGLAGYNEQFF. V gene TRBV9 combines with J gene TRBJ2-1, with 9 bases matching TRBD2. The CDR3 covers 16 residues. In germline, CDR1 is SGDLS, CDR2 YYNGEE. J was trimmed by 4 bases and V by 4 bases; bases with no gene match: 9.

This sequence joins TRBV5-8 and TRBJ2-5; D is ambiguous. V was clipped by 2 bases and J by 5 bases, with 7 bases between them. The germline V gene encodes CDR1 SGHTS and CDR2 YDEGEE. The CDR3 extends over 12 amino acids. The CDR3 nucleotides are TGTGCCAGCAGCTTCTTCCACGAGACCCAGTACTTC. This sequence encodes CASSFFHETQYF.